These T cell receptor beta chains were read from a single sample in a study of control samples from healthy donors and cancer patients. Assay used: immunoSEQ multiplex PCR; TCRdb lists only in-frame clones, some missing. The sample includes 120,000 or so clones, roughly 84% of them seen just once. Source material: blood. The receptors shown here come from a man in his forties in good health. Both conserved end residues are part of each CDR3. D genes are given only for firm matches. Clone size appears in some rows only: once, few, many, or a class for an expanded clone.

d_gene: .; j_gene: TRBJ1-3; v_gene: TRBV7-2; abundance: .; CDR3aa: CASSPERSGNTIYF; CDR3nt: TGTGCCAGCAGCCCTGAAAGATCTGGAAACACCATATATTTT
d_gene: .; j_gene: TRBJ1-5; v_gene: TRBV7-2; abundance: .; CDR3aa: CASSLARGIAQPQHF; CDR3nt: TGTGCCAGCAGCTTAGCTAGGGGGATAGCTCAGCCCCAGCATTTT
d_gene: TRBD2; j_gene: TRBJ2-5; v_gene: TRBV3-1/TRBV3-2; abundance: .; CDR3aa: CASSLRTSGNQETQYF; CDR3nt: TGTGCCAGCAGCCTCAGGACTAGCGGGAACCAAGAGACCCAGTACTTC
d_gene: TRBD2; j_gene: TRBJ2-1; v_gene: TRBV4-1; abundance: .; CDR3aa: CASSQVQRGGSYNEQFF; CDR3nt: TGCGCCAGCAGCCAAGTGCAGCGGGGGGGCTCCTACAATGAGCAGTTCTTC
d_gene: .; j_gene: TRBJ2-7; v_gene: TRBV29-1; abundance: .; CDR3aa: CSVVPKTGHSYEQYF; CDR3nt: TGCAGCGTTGTTCCGAAGACAGGCCATTCCTACGAGCAGTACTTC
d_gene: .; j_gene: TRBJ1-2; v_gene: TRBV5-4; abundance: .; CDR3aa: CASTLGGHYGYTF; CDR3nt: TGTGCCAGCACCTTAGGGGGTCATTATGGCTACACCTTC
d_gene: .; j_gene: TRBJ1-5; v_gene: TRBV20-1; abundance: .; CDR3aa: CSASGEGHQPQHF; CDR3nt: TGCAGTGCAAGTGGTGAGGGTCACCAGCCCCAGCATTTT
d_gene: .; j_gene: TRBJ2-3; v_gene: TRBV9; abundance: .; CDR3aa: CASSVAVLTDTQYF; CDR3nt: TGTGCCAGCAGCGTAGCGGTTCTCACAGATACGCAGTATTTT
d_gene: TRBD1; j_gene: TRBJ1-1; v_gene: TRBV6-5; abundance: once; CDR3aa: CASSYSGTGIGTEAFF; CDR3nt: TGTGCCAGCAGTTACTCAGGGACAGGGATAGGAACTGAAGCTTTCTTT
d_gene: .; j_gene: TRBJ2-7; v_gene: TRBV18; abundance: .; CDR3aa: CASSPRTPYEQYF; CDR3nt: TGTGCCAGCTCACCGCGAACCCCGTACGAGCAGTACTTC
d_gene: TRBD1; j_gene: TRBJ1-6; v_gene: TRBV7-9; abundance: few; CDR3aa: CASTDRGGDSPLHF; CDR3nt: TGTGCCAGCACCGACAGGGGTGGGGATTCACCCCTCCACTTT
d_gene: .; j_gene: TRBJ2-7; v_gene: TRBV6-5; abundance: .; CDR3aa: CASSFYSSYEQYF; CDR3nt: TGTGCCAGCAGTTTTTACAGCTCCTACGAGCAGTACTTC
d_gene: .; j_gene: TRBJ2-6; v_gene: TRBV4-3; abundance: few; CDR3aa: CASSQDPGGSSGANVLTF; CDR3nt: TGCGCCAGCAGCCAAGATCCGGGCGGCAGCTCTGGGGCCAACGTCCTGACTTTC
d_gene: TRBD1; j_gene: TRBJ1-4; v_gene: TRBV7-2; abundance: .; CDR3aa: CASSLETGGNEKLFF; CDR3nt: TGTGCCAGCAGCTTAGAGACAGGGGGGAATGAAAAACTGTTTTTT
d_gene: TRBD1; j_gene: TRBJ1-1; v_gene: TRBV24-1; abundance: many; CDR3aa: CATSDSPTGVKRAEAFF; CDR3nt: TGTGCCACCAGTGATTCACCGACAGGGGTCAAGAGGGCTGAAGCTTTCTTT
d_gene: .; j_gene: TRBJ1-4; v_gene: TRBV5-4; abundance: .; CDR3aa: CASSLQGSNEKLFF; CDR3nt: TGTGCCAGCAGCTTACAGGGATCTAATGAAAAACTGTTTTTT
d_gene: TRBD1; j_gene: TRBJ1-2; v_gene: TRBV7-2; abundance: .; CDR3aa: CASSLGTATNYGYTF; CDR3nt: TGTGCCAGCAGCTTGGGGACAGCGACGAACTATGGCTACACCTTC
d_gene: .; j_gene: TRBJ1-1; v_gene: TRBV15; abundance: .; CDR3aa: CATSRDGMMNTEAFF; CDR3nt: TGTGCCACCAGCAGAGATGGTATGATGAACACTGAAGCTTTCTTT
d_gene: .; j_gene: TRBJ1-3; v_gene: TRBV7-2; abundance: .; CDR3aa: CASSLAVSSGNTIYF; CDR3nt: TGTGCCAGCAGCTTAGCTGTCAGCTCTGGAAACACCATATATTTT
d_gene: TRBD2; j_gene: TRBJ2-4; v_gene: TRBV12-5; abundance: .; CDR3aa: CASARGELAKNIQYF; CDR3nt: TGTGCTAGTGCTCGAGGGGAACTAGCGAAAAACATTCAGTACTTC
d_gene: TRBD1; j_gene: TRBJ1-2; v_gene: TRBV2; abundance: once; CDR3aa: CASSPRDRGRSTVSGYYGYTF; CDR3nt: TGTGCCAGCAGCCCCCGGGACAGGGGGCGGTCTACTGTGTCCGGGTACTATGGCTACACCTTC
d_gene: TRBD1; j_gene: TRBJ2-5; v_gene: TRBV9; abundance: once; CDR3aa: CASTETGGGRETQYF; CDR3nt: TGTGCCAGCACCGAGACAGGGGGCGGGCGGGAGACCCAGTACTTC
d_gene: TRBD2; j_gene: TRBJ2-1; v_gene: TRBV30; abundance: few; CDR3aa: CAWSVVAGEQFF; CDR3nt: TGTGCCTGGAGTGTAGTAGCGGGGGAGCAGTTCTTC
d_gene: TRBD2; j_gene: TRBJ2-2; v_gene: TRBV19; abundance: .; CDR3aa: CATNRGGPGELFF; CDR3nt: TGTGCCACCAACCGGGGGGGCCCTGGGGAGCTGTTTTTT
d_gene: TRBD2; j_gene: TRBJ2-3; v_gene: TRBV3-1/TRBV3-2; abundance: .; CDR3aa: CASSQGLAGNTQYF; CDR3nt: TGTGCCAGCAGCCAAGGACTAGCGGGGAATACGCAGTATTTT
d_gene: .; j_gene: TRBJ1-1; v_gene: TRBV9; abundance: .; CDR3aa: CASSLTGTLTEAFF; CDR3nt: TGTGCCAGCAGCCTAACCGGGACACTCACTGAAGCTTTCTTT
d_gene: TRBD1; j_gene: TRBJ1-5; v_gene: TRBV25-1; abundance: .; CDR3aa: CASSGTGGGNQPQHF; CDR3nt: TGTGCCAGCAGTGGGACAGGGGGTGGCAATCAGCCCCAGCATTTT
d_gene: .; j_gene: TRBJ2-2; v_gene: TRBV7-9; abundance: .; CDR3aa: CASHEQGGSSGELFF; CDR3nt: TGTGCCAGCCACGAACAGGGAGGCAGCTCCGGGGAGCTGTTTTTT
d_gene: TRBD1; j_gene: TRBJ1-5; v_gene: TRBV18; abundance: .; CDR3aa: CASSSDRGLQPQHF; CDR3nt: TGTGCCAGCTCATCGGACAGGGGGCTTCAGCCCCAGCATTTT
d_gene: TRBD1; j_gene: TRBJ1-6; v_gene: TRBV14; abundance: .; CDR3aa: CASSQDLQGNSPLHF; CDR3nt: TGTGCCAGCAGCCAAGACCTACAGGGGAATTCACCCCTCCACTTT
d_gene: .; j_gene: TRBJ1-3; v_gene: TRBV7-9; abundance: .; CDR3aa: CASSLNALVRSGNTIYF; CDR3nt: TGTGCCAGCAGCTTAAACGCGTTGGTCCGCTCTGGAAACACCATATATTTT
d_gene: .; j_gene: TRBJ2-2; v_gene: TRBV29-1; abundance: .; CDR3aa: CSVVKGGTGELFF; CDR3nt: TGCAGCGTTGTTAAGGGAGGTACCGGGGAGCTGTTTTTT
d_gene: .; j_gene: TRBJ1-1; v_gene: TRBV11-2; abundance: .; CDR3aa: CATTGNTEAFF; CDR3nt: TGTGCAACAACGGGGAACACTGAAGCTTTCTTT
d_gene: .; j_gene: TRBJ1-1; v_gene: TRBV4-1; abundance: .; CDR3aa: CASSQYRGTEAFF; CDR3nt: TGCGCCAGCAGCCAATATCGGGGCACTGAAGCTTTCTTT
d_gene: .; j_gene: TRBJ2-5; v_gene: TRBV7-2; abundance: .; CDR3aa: CASSAGGFQETQYF; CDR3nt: TGTGCCAGCAGCGCCGGTGGGTTCCAAGAGACCCAGTACTTC
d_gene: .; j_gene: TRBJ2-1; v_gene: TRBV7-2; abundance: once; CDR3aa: CASSLDLGWATYNEQFF; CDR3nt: TGTGCCAGCAGCTTAGATCTGGGATGGGCGACCTACAATGAGCAGTTCTTC
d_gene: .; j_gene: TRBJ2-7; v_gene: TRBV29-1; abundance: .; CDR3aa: CSLLGQLYEQYF; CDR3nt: TGCAGCCTGCTAGGACAGCTCTACGAGCAGTACTTC
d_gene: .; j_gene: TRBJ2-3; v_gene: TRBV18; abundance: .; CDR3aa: CASSPQSSGGRGGQYF; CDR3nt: TGTGCCAGCTCACCACAGTCGTCCGGGGGCAGGGGCGGGCAGTATTTT
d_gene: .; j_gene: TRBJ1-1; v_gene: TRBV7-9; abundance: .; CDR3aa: CASSSRPVNTEAFF; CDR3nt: TGTGCCAGCAGCTCCCGGCCGGTGAACACTGAAGCTTTCTTT
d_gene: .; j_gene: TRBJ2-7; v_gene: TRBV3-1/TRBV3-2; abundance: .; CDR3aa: CASSRPSGASYEQYF; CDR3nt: TGTGCCAGCAGCCGCCCGTCGGGGGCCTCCTACGAGCAGTACTTC
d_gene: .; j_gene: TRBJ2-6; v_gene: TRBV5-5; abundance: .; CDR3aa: CASSTTSSGANVLTF; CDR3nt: TGTGCCAGCAGCACGACCTCCTCTGGGGCCAACGTCCTGACTTTC
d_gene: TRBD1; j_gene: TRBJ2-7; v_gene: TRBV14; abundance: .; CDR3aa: CASSQDRRQGDETELVTYEQYF; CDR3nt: TGTGCCAGCAGCCAAGATCGCCGGCAGGGGGATGAGACTGAACTAGTCACCTACGAGCAGTACTTC
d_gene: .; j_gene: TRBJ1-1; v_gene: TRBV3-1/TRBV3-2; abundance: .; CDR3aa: CASSQVPFMNTEAFF; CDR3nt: TGTGCCAGCAGCCAAGTTCCGTTCATGAACACTGAAGCTTTCTTT
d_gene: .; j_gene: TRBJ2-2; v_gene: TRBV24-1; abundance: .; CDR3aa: CATSDLGLQGITGELFF; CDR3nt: TGTGCCACCAGTGATTTAGGTCTACAGGGTATTACCGGGGAGCTGTTTTTT
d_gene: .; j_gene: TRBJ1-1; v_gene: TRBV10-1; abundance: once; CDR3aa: CASSWTEGEAFF; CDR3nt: TGCGCCAGCAGTTGGACGGAGGGTGAAGCTTTCTTT
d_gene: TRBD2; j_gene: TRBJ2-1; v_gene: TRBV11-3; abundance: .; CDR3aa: CASSLDGAGNEQFF; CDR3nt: TGTGCCAGCAGCTTAGATGGAGCGGGGAATGAGCAGTTCTTC
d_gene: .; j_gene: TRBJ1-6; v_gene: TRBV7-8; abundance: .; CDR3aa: CASSLVIGSPLHF; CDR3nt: TGTGCCAGCAGCTTAGTAATTGGGTCACCCCTCCACTTT
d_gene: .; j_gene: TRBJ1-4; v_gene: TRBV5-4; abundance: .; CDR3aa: CASSFPNEKLFF; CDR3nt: TGTGCCAGCAGCTTTCCTAATGAAAAACTGTTTTTT
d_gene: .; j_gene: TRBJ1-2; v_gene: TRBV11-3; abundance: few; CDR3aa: CASSLGGYGYTF; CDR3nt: TGTGCCAGCAGCTTGGGGGGCTATGGCTACACCTTC
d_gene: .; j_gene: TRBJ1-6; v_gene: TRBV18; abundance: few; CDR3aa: CASSPSGDNSPLHF; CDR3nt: TGTGCCAGCTCACCCTCTGGAGACAATTCACCCCTCCACTTT
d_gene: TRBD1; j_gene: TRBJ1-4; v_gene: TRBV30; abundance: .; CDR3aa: CAWGTGTNEKLFF; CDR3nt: TGTGCCTGGGGGACAGGGACTAATGAAAAACTGTTTTTT
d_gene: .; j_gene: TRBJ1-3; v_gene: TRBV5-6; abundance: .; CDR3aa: CASSRRFSGNTIYF; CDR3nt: TGTGCCAGCAGTCGACGGTTCTCTGGAAACACCATATATTTT
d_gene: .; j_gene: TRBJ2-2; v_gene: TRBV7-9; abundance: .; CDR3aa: CASSFAYTNTGELFF; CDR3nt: TGTGCCAGCAGCTTTGCCTATACGAACACCGGGGAGCTGTTTTTT
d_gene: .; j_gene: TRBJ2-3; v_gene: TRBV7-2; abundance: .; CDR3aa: CASSLGSGGHDNTQYF; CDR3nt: TGTGCCAGCAGCTTAGGTTCCGGGGGTCACGACAATACGCAGTATTTT